The 28 T cell receptor beta chains given below trace back to one sample, sequenced in a study of T cells after yellow fever vaccination. TCRdb analysed the 5' RACE reads with MiXCR anew, one entry per CDR3 protein. The sample records over 300,000 distinct CDR3 sequences, around 4% being singletons. The sample here was PBMCs, taken on the day of the yellow fever booster vaccination. Receptors originate from a man aged 18 to 30 who received the YFV17D yellow fever vaccine.

This clonotype was counted ten times or more. The gene calls are TRBV5-1 and TRBJ1-4, with D uncertain. V was clipped by 4 bases and J by 4 bases, with 11 bases between them. CDR3 length: 14 residues. CDR1 SGHRS and CDR2 YFSETQ come from the germline V gene. CDR3: CASSEGRINEKLFF. The CDR3 DNA reads as TGCGCCAGCAGCGAGGGCAGGATTAATGAAAAACTGTTTTTT.

This clonotype was seen at least ten times. The chain couples TRBV12-3 or TRBV12-4 to TRBJ1-5; D possibly corresponds to TRBD1 (5 bases). The CDR3 spans 15 residues. V gave up 1 base and J gave up 3 bases, with 10 bases separating them. CDR3 residues: CASSLEGAINQPQHF. Written as DNA, the CDR3 is TGTGCCAGCAGTTTAGAAGGGGCTATCAATCAGCCCCAGCATTTT.

This chain joins TRBV18 and TRBJ1-1, with D possibly being TRBD1 (6 bases). The CDR3 has 12 residues. V was shortened by 10 bases and J by 4 bases, with 13 bases between the two germline ends. CDR1 and CDR2 (germline): KGHSH, LQKENI. As DNA, the CDR3 is TGTGCCACTGAACAGGGCGGCACTGAAGCTTTCTTT. Translated, it gives CATEQGGTEAFF.

This clonotype was counted only a few times. The gene calls are TRBV19 and TRBJ1-1; D is possibly TRBD1 (5 bases). This CDR3 comprises 13 residues. Germline V gene lookup returns CDR1 LNHDA and CDR2 SQIVND (reference sequence). The V end lost 3 bases, the J end lost 3 bases, and 8 bases lay between the germline ends. The CDR3 here is CASSMGEDTEAFF. The CDR3 bases are TGTGCCAGTAGTATGGGGGAGGACACTGAAGCTTTCTTT.

There are many counts of this clonotype. The chain is built from TRBV6-2 or TRBV6-3 and TRBJ1-1, with 7 bases fitting TRBD1. This CDR3 region has 17 residues. CDR1 and CDR2 (germline): MNHEY, SVGEGT. V trimming: 6 bases; J trimming: 0 bases; junction bases outside the gene matches: 13. The CDR3 nucleotides read TGTGCCAGCAGCCGAAGACAGGGCTGGTACATGAACACTGAAGCTTTCTTT. This encodes CASSRRQGWYMNTEAFF.

The J gene is TRBJ2-7, the V gene TRBV28; 11 bases map to TRBD1. Trimming removed 6 bases from V and 2 bases from J; junction bases left unmatched: 12. The CDR3 runs 17 residues. Germline loops: CDR1 MDHEN, CDR2 SYDVKM. The CDR3 nucleotides are TGTGCCAGCAGCCACAGTCCCGGGACAGGGGGGACCTACGAGCAGTACGTC. It is translated as CASSHSPGTGGTYEQYV.

This clonotype was seen ten or more times. The rearrangement uses TRBV29-1 and TRBJ2-7; D not certain. Trimming took 4 bases from V and 3 from J, leaving 7 bases between them. The CDR3 extends over 11 amino acids. Germline V gene lookup returns CDR1 SQVTM and CDR2 ANQGSEA. This CDR3 is CSVGQDYEQYF. CDR3 sequence (DNA): TGCAGCGTTGGTCAGGACTACGAGCAGTACTTC.

The rearrangement uses TRBV20-1 and TRBJ2-5, with a tentative D call TRBD2 (6 bases). The V and J ends lost 3 bases and 3 bases respectively, with 20 bases between them. CDR3 length equals 16 residues. CDR1 and CDR2 (germline): DFQATT, SNEGSKA (reference sequence). CDR3 in amino acids: CSASGVGGWGEETQYF. The CDR3 DNA reads TGCAGTGCTAGCGGGGTCGGAGGTTGGGGGGAAGAGACCCAGTACTTC.

This clonotype was seen at least ten times. The rearrangement links TRBV20-1 to TRBJ2-2; D gene ambiguous. Deletions cut 1 base from V and 5 bases from J, with 8 bases between. The germline V gene has CDR1 DFQATT and CDR2 SNEGSKA (reference sequence). The CDR3 runs to 13 residues. Written as DNA, the CDR3 is TGCAGTGCTAGAGGCCAGCCTACCGGGGAGCTGTTTTTT. Its protein is CSARGQPTGELFF.

There are many counts of this clonotype. The junction does not match germline at one end; this may be a read error. CDR3 bases: TGTGCCAGCAGTCAGGGCGGGAATCAGCCCCAGCATTTT. Encoded protein: CASSQGGNQPQHF. The J gene is TRBJ1-5, the V gene TRBV4-1; D might be TRBD1 (5 bases). The CDR3 length is 13 residues. Germline CDR1 and CDR2: MGHRA and YSYEKL.

V is TRBV6-5 and J is TRBJ2-1, with 11 bases fitting TRBD2. J gave up 6 bases and V 1 base, and 2 bases lay outside the gene matches. The germline V gene encodes CDR1 MNHEY and CDR2 SVGAGI. This CDR3 contains 15 residues. The DNA for the CDR3 is TGTGCCAGCAGTTACTGGGGACTAGCGGCCAATGAGCAGTTCTTC. This encodes CASSYWGLAANEQFF.

This clonotype was recorded many times. As DNA, the CDR3 is TGTGCCAGCAGTTTAGACGGGGGCAGGTTCTGGGAGACCCAGTACTTC. Translating gives CASSLDGGRFWETQYF. The chain joins TRBV27 to TRBJ2-5; perhaps D is TRBD1 or TRBD2 (6 bases each). The CDR3 is 16 amino acids. Germline V lookup: CDR1 MNHEY, CDR2 SMNVEV (reference sequence). V lost 2 bases and J lost 5, with 18 bases in between.

At least ten counts were recorded for this clonotype. This chain connects TRBV20-1 to TRBJ2-1, with D perhaps matching TRBD1 (6 bases). The CDR3 extends over 15 amino acids. CDR1 and CDR2 from the germline V gene are DFQATT and SNEGSKA (reference sequence). The germline V and J ends were trimmed by 0 bases and 3 bases, with 12 bases remaining between them. The CDR3 DNA reads as TGCAGTGCTAGAGAAGCGTACAGGGACTACAATGAGCAGTTCTTC. Translating gives CSAREAYRDYNEQFF.

The sample holds many counts of this clonotype. The gene calls are TRBV4-2 and TRBJ2-7; 7 bases align to TRBD2. V lost 0 bases to trimming and J lost 5 bases; unmatched junction nucleotides: 7. This CDR3 is built from 15 residues. Germline V lookup: CDR1 LGHNA, CDR2 YNFKEQ. CDR3 sequence: CASSQEGRGPHEQYF. The CDR3 nucleotides read TGTGCCAGCAGCCAAGAGGGGAGGGGTCCCCACGAGCAGTACTTC.

The table lists this clonotype with a few counts. The V gene is TRBV4-3, the J gene TRBJ2-5; 9 bases match TRBD2. Unmatched junction bases numbered 9, after V lost 2 bases and J lost 5 bases. The germline V gene has CDR1 LGHNA and CDR2 YSLEER. The CDR3 is made up of 16 amino acids. The CDR3 loop is CASSQRLAGLGETQYF. Here the CDR3 DNA reads TGCGCCAGCAGCCAACGGCTAGCGGGGTTAGGGGAGACCCAGTACTTC.

A few counts support this clonotype. J is TRBJ2-5 and V is TRBV6-2 or TRBV6-3, with 12 bases aligning to TRBD2. This CDR3 is 17 amino acids long. Germline CDR1 and CDR2: MNHEY and SVGEGT. J was trimmed by 3 bases and V by 4 bases; bases with no gene match: 9. The CDR3 sequence: CASSLLAGGSFKETQYF. In DNA, the CDR3 is TGTGCCAGCAGTTTGCTAGCGGGGGGGTCTTTTAAAGAGACCCAGTACTTC.

This clonotype was seen many times. The chain links TRBV20-1 to TRBJ2-6; D remains unclear. The germline V gene has CDR1 DFQATT and CDR2 SNEGSKA (reference sequence). This CDR3 has 14 residues. The V and J ends lost 0 bases and 4 bases respectively, with 7 bases between them. The chain's CDR3 is CSARDPAGANVLTF. CDR3 nucleotides: TGCAGTGCTAGAGACCCAGCCGGGGCCAACGTCCTGACTTTC.

This clonotype occurred many times. The chain joins TRBV20-1 to TRBJ2-4; D remains ambiguous. Germline V gene data show CDR1 as DFQATT and CDR2 as SNEGSKA (reference sequence). CDR3 length: 15 residues. With 1 base removed from V and 0 bases from J, the gap between germline ends came to 10 bases. CDR3 loop: CSARVDALAKNIQYF. In nucleotides, the CDR3 is TGCAGTGCTAGAGTGGACGCCTTAGCCAAAAACATTCAGTACTTC.

This clonotype was seen many times. CDR3 nucleotide sequence: TGTGCCATCACCCCGGCCGTGTCGACTACGCAGTATTTT. It is translated as CAITPAVSTTQYF. The J gene is TRBJ2-3, the V gene TRBV10-3; D is ambiguous. V lost 7 bases, J lost 8 bases, and 16 bases lay in between. CDR1 is ENHRY and CDR2 is SYGVKD in the germline V gene. The CDR3 runs to 13 residues.

This clonotype appeared many times. The chain has TRBV20-1 and TRBJ2-5; D uncertain. The V end lost 8 bases, the J end lost 5 bases, and 12 bases lay between the germline ends. Germline loops: CDR1 DFQATT, CDR2 SNEGSKA (reference sequence). This CDR3 is built from 11 residues. The CDR3 spells CSSLLGETQYF. Written as DNA, the CDR3 is TGCAGTTCACTACTTGGGGAGACCCAGTACTTC.

V gene TRBV4-1 combines with J gene TRBJ2-3, with D perhaps matching TRBD1 (6 bases). Trimming removed 5 bases from V and 5 bases from J, with 32 bases in between. CDR1 and CDR2 (germline): MGHRA, YSYEKL. The CDR3 loop spans 20 amino acids. Here the CDR3 DNA reads TGCGCCAGCAGCGGACGTGGGGGCCCTGGAGATCGTGGGGGCATAGATACGCAGTATTTT. It codes for CASSGRGGPGDRGGIDTQYF.

This rearrangement joins TRBV14 to TRBJ2-1, with D possibly TRBD2 on 5 matching bases. The CDR3 extends over 15 amino acids. Germline lookup yields CDR1 SGHDN and CDR2 FVKESK. The germline V and J ends were trimmed by 5 bases and 5 bases, with 16 bases remaining between them. This CDR3 is CASSWTSFGNNEQFF. DNA for the CDR3: TGTGCCAGCAGCTGGACTTCATTCGGCAACAATGAGCAGTTCTTC.

This chain connects TRBV5-6 to TRBJ2-7; D gene unclear. The CDR3 extends over 12 amino acids. Germline CDR1 and CDR2: SGHDT and YYEEEE. V was clipped by 2 bases and J by 3 bases, with 6 bases between them. CDR3 sequence reads: CASSLPGYEQYV. CDR3 bases: TGTGCCAGCAGCTTACCCGGCTACGAGCAGTACGTC.

For the CDR3, the DNA is TGTGCCAGCAGTTCCTTTGTTATCAATGAGCAGTTCTTC. Translated, it gives CASSSFVINEQFF. The chain combines TRBV12-3 or TRBV12-4 with TRBJ2-1; the D is unclear. V was clipped by 4 bases and J by 6 bases, with 10 bases between them. There are 13 residues in the CDR3.

This clonotype was observed a few times. This chain uses TRBV7-2 with TRBJ1-1; possibly TRBD1 for D (5 bases). Germline V lookup: CDR1 SGHTA, CDR2 FQGNSA. V gave up 5 bases and J gave up 3 bases, with 16 bases separating them. The CDR3 runs to 15 residues. The CDR3 DNA is TGTGCCAGCAGCGAGAGCAGGGTGTCGTACACTGAAGCTTTCTTT. Its protein is CASSESRVSYTEAFF.

In its sample, this clonotype was seen many times. The CDR3 loop is CASSTGGWNQPQHF. Here the CDR3 DNA reads TGTGCCAGCAGTACAGGGGGCTGGAATCAGCCCCAGCATTTT. The rearrangement joins TRBV6-6 to TRBJ1-5; 9 nucleotides agree with TRBD1. The length of the CDR3 is 14 residues. V trimming: 5 bases; J trimming: 4 bases; junction bases outside the gene matches: 3. Germline-derived CDR1 and CDR2 are MNHNY and SVGAGI (reference sequence).

Ten or more counts support this clonotype. The V call is TRBV20-1, the J call TRBJ2-3, with TRBD2 matching over 7 bases. The germline gives CDR1 DFQATT, CDR2 SNEGSKA (reference sequence). V lost 1 base and J lost 2; bases outside the gene matches: 9. This CDR3 comprises 16 residues. The CDR3 DNA reads as TGCAGTGCTAGAGCTCGAGTCGGGGGGTTCACAGATACGCAGTATTTT. It codes for CSARARVGGFTDTQYF.

The table lists this clonotype with a few counts. The J gene is TRBJ2-7, the V gene TRBV2, with TRBD1 as a possible D gene (6 bases). V shed 5 bases and J shed 5 bases, with 13 bases lying between them. This CDR3 is built from 13 residues. CDR1 is SNHLY and CDR2 is FYNNEI in the germline V gene. CDR3 sequence reads: CASSRQESHEQYF. The DNA of the CDR3 is TGTGCCAGCAGTCGACAGGAGTCTCACGAGCAGTACTTC.